The 19 T cell receptor beta chains below were found in one sample sequenced in a study of blood T cell repertoires in COVID-19. The assay was immunoSEQ multiplex PCR, and TCRdb's table has in-frame clones only and misses some. This table has under 200,000 clones, around four fifths appearing once. Material: peripheral blood. The receptors were gathered from a young man with active or convalescent COVID-19.

The chain couples TRBV27 to TRBJ2-7; weak D call: TRBD2 (6 bases). V lost 5 bases and J 4 bases, leaving 12 bases between the germline ends. The CDR3 is 13 amino acids. Looked up from germline, CDR1 is MNHEY and CDR2 is SMNVEV (reference sequence). In DNA, the CDR3 is TGTGCCAGCAGTCTCAGCGGGCCGTACGAGCAGTACTTC. Residues: CASSLSGPYEQYF.

The chain couples TRBV24-1 to TRBJ1-2; D gene unclear. The germline V gene has CDR1 KGHDR and CDR2 SFDVKD. The CDR3 consists of 14 residues. V lost 0 bases, J lost 4 bases, and 8 bases lay in between. CDR3 loop: CATSDLRRPYGYTF. CDR3 nucleotides: TGTGCCACCAGTGATTTGAGGCGGCCCTATGGCTACACCTTC.

This clone was recorded once. V is TRBV24-1 and J is TRBJ1-2; TRBD1 aligns across 8 bases. The germline CDR1 and CDR2 sequences are KGHDR and SFDVKD. The CDR3 length is 16 residues. The V segment lost 4 bases and the J segment 3 bases; nucleotides outside the gene matches: 9. The CDR3 DNA follows: TGTGCCACCAGTGACCCTAAGGACAGGGCTCACTATGGCTACACCTTC. Translated, it gives CATSDPKDRAHYGYTF.

Note on this clone: This specimen includes other DNA sequences encoding the same CDR3. The chain joins TRBV12-3 or TRBV12-4 to TRBJ1-1; D is undetermined. The CDR3 covers 11 residues. The V end lost 5 bases, the J end lost 4 bases, and 5 bases lay between the germline ends. The CDR3 nucleotides are TGTGCCAGCAGTCGGGGCACTGAAGCTTTCTTT. Its translation: CASSRGTEAFF.

DNA of the CDR3: TGTGCCAGCAGTTTAGCTCCGGGGACTGAAGCTTTCTTT. It is translated as CASSLAPGTEAFF. This rearrangement joins TRBV12-3 or TRBV12-4 to TRBJ1-1; no firm D call. The length of the CDR3 is 13 residues. Trimming cost V 0 bases and J 5 bases, with 7 bases left between them.

The chain recombines TRBV27 with TRBJ2-1; D is unclear. V was pared by 6 bases and J by 6 bases, with 15 bases between. The CDR3 runs to 14 residues. CDR1 and CDR2 (germline): MNHEY, SMNVEV (reference sequence). The chain's CDR3 is CASRFASKFNEQFF. As DNA, the CDR3 is TGTGCCAGCAGGTTCGCCTCTAAGTTCAATGAGCAGTTCTTC.

V is TRBV21-1 and J is TRBJ1-1; the tabulated D call, TRBD1, remains unverified against the DNA. TRBV21-1 is assigned pseudogene status. This CDR3 has 14 residues. This chain's CDR3 is CASSKRRTALKAFF. In DNA, the CDR3 is TGTGCCAGCAGCAAACGGCGGACAGCCTTGAAAGCTTTCTTT.

The chain employs TRBV23-1 and TRBJ1-4; 7 bases are shared with TRBD1. TRBV23-1 is filed as an ORF, its function uncertain. The V gene end was trimmed by 3 bases and the J gene end by 7 bases; junction bases not matched to a gene: 14. The CDR3 covers 17 residues. The CDR3 DNA is TGCGCCAGCAGTCACCCCAGAACGACAGGGAGAGGTGAAAAACTGTTTTTT. This translates into CASSHPRTTGRGEKLFF.

The chain has TRBV6-5 and TRBJ1-2; 7 positions match TRBD1. The J segment lost 2 bases and the V segment lost 5 bases, leaving 5 bases of the junction unmatched. Germline V lookup: CDR1 MNHEY, CDR2 SVGAGI. CDR3 size: 14 residues. CDR3 sequence: CASSLGTENYGYTF. CDR3 bases: TGTGCCAGCAGTCTGGGGACAGAAAACTATGGCTACACCTTC.

The V call is TRBV28, the J call TRBJ1-6; 8 nucleotides match TRBD1. J was trimmed by 5 bases and V by 3 bases; bases with no gene match: 21. CDR3 length: 21 residues. CDR1 is MDHEN and CDR2 is SYDVKM in the germline V gene. The CDR3 protein is CASSFHAPGQALAPDNSPLHF. The DNA of the CDR3 is TGTGCCAGCAGTTTTCACGCGCCGGGACAGGCCCTAGCCCCCGATAATTCACCCCTCCACTTT.

The genes are TRBV6-1 and TRBJ1-1; the D is unclear. The CDR3 length is 14 residues. V lost 2 bases to trimming and J lost 1 base, with 8 bases between them. Germline V gene sequence: CDR1 MNHNS, CDR2 SASEGT. CDR3 coding DNA: TGTGCCAGCAGTGAATCTAACCCGAACACTGAAGCTTTCTTT. The encoded protein is CASSESNPNTEAFF.

The table lists this clone with a few counts. The J gene is TRBJ1-5, the V gene TRBV10-2, with 7 nucleotides matching TRBD1. The length of the CDR3 is 13 residues. Trimming cost V 6 bases and J 6 bases; bases outside gene matches: 5. The germline V gene encodes CDR1 WSHSY and CDR2 SAAADI. CDR3 in DNA: TGCGCCAGCAGCGATAACAGGGGTCAGCCCCAGCATTTT. This codes for CASSDNRGQPQHF.

This clone was detected only once. J is TRBJ2-2 and V is TRBV25-1; weak D call: TRBD1 (6 bases). CDR3 length: 12 residues. CDR1 is MGHDK and CDR2 is SYGVNS in the germline V gene. Written as DNA, the CDR3 is TGTGCTACAGGGTCGAACACCGGGGAGCTGTTTTTT. Translated: CATGSNTGELFF.

This chain's CDR3 is CSVDSSRDLANEQFF. CDR3 coding DNA: TGCAGCGTTGATAGTAGTCGGGACTTGGCCAATGAGCAGTTCTTC. The rearrangement links TRBV29-1 to TRBJ2-1; a weak D match, TRBD2 (6 bases). The V gene's germline CDR1 is SQVTM and CDR2 ANQGSEA. V shed 3 bases and J shed 6 bases, with 18 bases lying between them. The CDR3 covers 15 residues.

This clone came up once. The CDR3 DNA is TGTGCCAGCAGTTTCTTCCGAGAACGCGGGACCCAGTACTTC. Translated, it gives CASSFFRERGTQYF. The chain employs TRBV6-5 and TRBJ2-5; D gene uncertain. The germline V gene encodes CDR1 MNHEY and CDR2 SVGAGI. The V gene lost 4 bases and the J gene lost 7 bases, with 16 bases spanning the gap. The CDR3 is 14 amino acids.

The chain uses TRBV3-1 (or the pseudogene TRBV3-2) and TRBJ2-3, with D unclear. Trimming left V 1 base short and J 4 bases short, with 12 bases between. Germline V gives CDR1 LGHDT, CDR2 YNNKEL (reference sequence). The CDR3 is made up of 15 amino acids. CDR3 sequence (DNA): TGTGCCAGCAGCCAAGTGCGGCTAGTCGCAGATACGCAGTATTTT. The encoded protein is CASSQVRLVADTQYF.

This clone was recorded a few times. The V call is TRBV9, the J call TRBJ2-7; D is possibly TRBD2 (5 bases). This CDR3 spans 15 amino acids. The V and J ends lost 0 bases and 0 bases respectively, with 10 bases between them. Germline CDR1 and CDR2: SGDLS and YYNGEE. The CDR3 spells CASSVAGSSSYEQYF. The DNA for the CDR3 is TGTGCCAGCAGCGTAGCGGGGTCTAGCTCCTACGAGCAGTACTTC.

This clone was seen just once. The rearrangement uses TRBV2 and TRBJ1-2, with no clear D. The V and J ends lost 3 bases and 8 bases respectively, with 13 bases between them. Germline V lookup: CDR1 SNHLY, CDR2 FYNNEI. The CDR3 has 13 amino acids. CDR3 amino acids: CASSEGYKAGYTF. The CDR3 bases are TGTGCCAGCAGTGAGGGTTACAAAGCGGGCTACACCTTC.

This sequence joins TRBV30 and TRBJ2-4, with 9 bases fitting TRBD1. V shed 8 bases, J shed 7 bases, and the junction held 9 bases outside the gene matches. This CDR3 has 13 amino acids. CDR1 is GTSNPN, CDR2 SVGIG, per germline (reference sequence). CDR3 residues: CATRQGEKNIQYF. CDR3 coding DNA: TGTGCCACCAGACAGGGGGAGAAGAACATTCAGTACTTC.